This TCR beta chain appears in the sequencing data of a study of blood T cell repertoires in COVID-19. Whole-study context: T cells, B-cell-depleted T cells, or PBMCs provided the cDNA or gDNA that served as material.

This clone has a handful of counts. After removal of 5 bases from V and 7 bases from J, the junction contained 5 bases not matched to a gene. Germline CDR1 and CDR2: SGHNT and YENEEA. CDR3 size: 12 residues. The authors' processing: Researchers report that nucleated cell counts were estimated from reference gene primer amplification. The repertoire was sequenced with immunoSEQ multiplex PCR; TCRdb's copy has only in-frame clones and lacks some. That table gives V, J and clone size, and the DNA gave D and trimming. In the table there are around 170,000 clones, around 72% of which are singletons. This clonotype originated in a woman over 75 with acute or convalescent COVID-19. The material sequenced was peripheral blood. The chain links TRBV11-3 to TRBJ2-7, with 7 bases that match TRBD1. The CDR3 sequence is CASSGDSEEQYF. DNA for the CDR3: TGTGCCAGCAGCGGGGACAGTGAGGAGCAGTACTTC.